The 21 T cell receptor beta chains below all came from one sample that was sequenced in a study of early T cells in non-severe SARS-CoV-2 infection. MiXCR was run by TCRdb on the 5' RACE reads, yielding one entry per CDR3 protein. Of about 70,000 distinct CDR3 sequences listed, around 11% were seen once; the top ten hold 4.7%. Material: whole blood. Source of these receptors: an adult who was a healthcare worker with PCR-confirmed SARS-CoV-2 infection or an uninfected control (not recorded which).

The rearrangement links TRBV29-1 to TRBJ1-6; weak D call: TRBD1 (5 bases). V was clipped by 6 bases and J by 7 bases, with 13 bases between them. This CDR3 is 13 amino acids long. Germline V gives CDR1 SQVTM, CDR2 ANQGSEA. The CDR3 nucleotides read TGCAGCGTGGCCGGGACGGCAAATTCACCCCTCCACTTT. This codes for CSVAGTANSPLHF.

In its sample, this clonotype was seen many times. The chain has TRBV10-2 and TRBJ2-2; 7 nucleotides match TRBD1. CDR1 WSHSY and CDR2 SAAADI come from the germline V gene. The CDR3 is made up of 14 amino acids. J gave up 2 bases and V 6 bases, and 3 bases lay outside the gene matches. The DNA of the CDR3 is TGCGCCAGCAGAAGGGACAGTAACACCGGGGAGCTGTTTTTT. This gives the protein CASRRDSNTGELFF.

The chain has TRBV20-1 and TRBJ2-5, with D uncertain. Germline V gives CDR1 DFQATT, CDR2 SNEGSKA (reference sequence). V was pared by 0 bases and J by 4 bases, with 12 bases between. CDR3 length: 14 amino acids. CDR3 DNA sequence: TGCAGTGCTAGAGATCCGGAAGGAAGAGAGACCCAGTACTTC. This codes for CSARDPEGRETQYF.

At least ten counts were recorded for this clonotype. The chain employs TRBV11-1 and TRBJ2-1; no clear D gene. Germline assignment: CDR1 SGHAT and CDR2 FQDESV (reference sequence). The CDR3 has 12 amino acids. The V end was cut by 5 bases, the J end by 8 bases, with 10 bases between. CDR3 amino acids: CASSPKGYEQFF. For the CDR3, the DNA is TGTGCCAGCAGCCCGAAGGGTTATGAGCAGTTCTTC.

In its sample, this clonotype was seen a few times. V usage is TRBV5-4 and J usage is TRBJ2-5; tentative D call: TRBD1 (5 bases). The V end lost 0 bases, the J end lost 5 bases, and 14 bases lay between the germline ends. The CDR3 runs to 15 residues. Germline-derived CDR1 and CDR2 are SGHNT and YYREEE (reference sequence). CDR3 protein: CASSLAQALSETQYF. Here the CDR3 DNA reads TGTGCCAGCAGCTTGGCACAGGCACTTTCCGAGACCCAGTACTTC.

The V gene is TRBV10-3, the J gene TRBJ1-2, with D possibly matching TRBD1 (6 bases). With 0 bases removed from V and 0 bases from J, the gap between germline ends came to 14 bases. CDR3 length: 17 amino acids. Germline CDR1 reads ENHRY; CDR2 reads SYGVKD. Here the CDR3 DNA reads TGTGCCATCAGTGAGTCTGGGGGGGCCGCGTCTAACTATGGCTACACCTTC. This sequence encodes CAISESGGAASNYGYTF.

This clonotype came up many times. The chain combines TRBV6-2 or TRBV6-3 with TRBJ1-5; D remains ambiguous. The germline gives CDR1 MNHEY, CDR2 SVGEGT. V lost 5 bases and J lost 3, with 8 bases in between. The CDR3 runs 13 residues. CDR3 sequence reads: CASSPDVNQPQHF. DNA for the CDR3: TGTGCCAGCAGTCCGGACGTCAATCAGCCCCAGCATTTT.

On this clonotype itself: This CDR3 fails to terminate in the conserved phenylalanine or tryptophan, so it likely reflects a read error. The chain couples TRBV2 to TRBJ1-1; TRBD1 matches 8 bases. The junction had 7 bases not matched to a gene; V was cut back by 6 bases and J by 1 base. The CDR3 sequence is 15 residues long. Germline CDR1 is SNHLY and CDR2 is FYNNEI. The DNA of the CDR3 is TGTGCCAGCAGAGATCAACAGGGGGGGAACACTGAAGCTTTCCTT. Protein sequence: CASRDQQGGNTEAFL.

The V and J genes are TRBV7-2 and TRBJ2-7; D gene uncertain. CDR3 length: 13 residues. V lost 3 bases and J lost 2, with 8 bases in between. Per germline, CDR1 SGHTA and CDR2 FQGNSA. The CDR3: CASSFGLAYEQYF. The CDR3 nucleotides read TGTGCCAGCAGCTTCGGGCTGGCCTACGAGCAGTACTTC.

This clonotype was found a few times. V gene TRBV7-2 combines with J gene TRBJ1-2; D is possibly TRBD1 (6 bases). With 3 bases removed from V and 2 bases from J, the gap between germline ends came to 10 bases. This CDR3 contains 14 residues. Germline CDR1 SGHTA, CDR2 FQGNSA. DNA of the CDR3: TGTGCCAGCAGCTTGGGGACAACCAACTATGGCTACACCTTC. Translating it yields CASSLGTTNYGYTF.

This clonotype turned up a few times. The chain is built from TRBV30 and TRBJ1-6; D remains unclear. Trimming shortened V by 2 bases and J by 0 bases, and 14 bases separated the two germline ends. The CDR3 consists of 17 residues. CDR1 and CDR2 from the germline V gene are GTSNPN and SVGIG (reference sequence). The CDR3 nucleotides read TGTGCCTGGAGTCCCGGGGAGGGAAGCTCCTATAATTCACCCCTCCACTTT. Encoded protein: CAWSPGEGSSYNSPLHF.

This clonotype was counted a few times. This chain uses TRBV12-3 or TRBV12-4 with TRBJ1-1; D is unclear. This CDR3 contains 14 residues. Trimming stripped 3 bases from V and 0 bases from J, with 8 bases between. CDR3: CASSFWAVNTEAFF. Here the CDR3 DNA reads TGTGCCAGCAGTTTCTGGGCCGTGAACACTGAAGCTTTCTTT.

The sample holds many counts of this clonotype. The chain employs TRBV29-1 and TRBJ2-5; D possibly corresponds to TRBD1 (6 bases). Germline V lookup: CDR1 SQVTM, CDR2 ANQGSEA. Trimming removed 6 bases from V and 5 bases from J, with 16 bases in between. The CDR3 is 13 amino acids. Here the CDR3 DNA reads TGCAGCGTGGAGCCGACAGGTCAGGAGACCCAGTACTTC. Translated: CSVEPTGQETQYF.

The chain joins TRBV27 to TRBJ2-2, with D perhaps being TRBD1 or TRBD2 (5 bases each). The CDR3 runs to 15 residues. Germline V CDR1 and CDR2: MNHEY, SMNVEV (reference sequence). The germline V and J ends were trimmed by 2 bases and 4 bases, with 11 bases remaining between them. CDR3 amino acids: CASSLEGLSTGELFF. CDR3 coding DNA: TGTGCCAGCAGTTTAGAGGGGCTGTCCACCGGGGAGCTGTTTTTT.

In its sample, this clonotype was seen many times. The chain is built from TRBV7-9 and TRBJ2-7, with 10 positions matching TRBD1. This CDR3 has 15 residues. CDR1 and CDR2 from the germline V gene are SEHNR and FQNEAQ (reference sequence). The ends lost 5 bases at V and 5 bases at J; junction bases unmatched: 9. The CDR3 DNA follows: TGTGCCAGCAGCCTACGACAGGGGGCAACGGACGAGCAGTACTTC. It codes for CASSLRQGATDEQYF.

This clonotype is judged medium-sized (0.01 to 0.1%). V and J are TRBV6-2 or TRBV6-3 and TRBJ2-3; the D is unclear. In germline, CDR1 is MNHEY, CDR2 SVGEGT. The ends were cut back, 2 bases at V and 6 bases at J, with 6 bases in the middle. This CDR3 comprises 12 residues. CDR3 in DNA: TGTGCCAGCAGTTACGGGGTTGATACGCAGTATTTT. This gives the protein CASSYGVDTQYF.

The V and J genes are TRBV6-2 or TRBV6-3 and TRBJ1-5, with D perhaps matching TRBD1 (5 bases). Trimming stripped 7 bases from V and 4 bases from J, with 8 bases between. CDR3 size: 12 residues. Germline V gene lookup returns CDR1 MNHEY and CDR2 SVGEGT. The CDR3 is CASTQGNQPQHF. DNA for the CDR3: TGTGCCAGCACCCAGGGTAATCAGCCCCAGCATTTT.

This clonotype was seen a few times. The chain is built from TRBV6-2 or TRBV6-3 and TRBJ2-5, with 8 nucleotides matching TRBD1. CDR1 is MNHEY and CDR2 is SVGEGT in the germline V gene. J was trimmed by 4 bases and V by 3 bases; bases with no gene match: 7. The CDR3 is made up of 15 amino acids. The DNA of the CDR3 is TGTGCCAGCAGTTATCAAGGACAGGGTACAGAGACCCAGTACTTC. Translated: CASSYQGQGTETQYF.

This clonotype was observed at least ten times. The rearrangement uses TRBV3-1 and TRBJ2-1; D is perhaps TRBD1 (6 bases). The CDR3 totals 15 residues. V lost 1 base and J 1 base, leaving 8 bases between the germline ends. Germline V CDR1 and CDR2: LGHDT, YNNKEL (reference sequence). This CDR3 reads CASSQGQDSYNEQFF. The CDR3 DNA reads TGTGCCAGCAGCCAAGGACAGGATTCCTACAATGAGCAGTTCTTC.

This clonotype has just a few counts. The chain links TRBV7-9 to TRBJ2-1; D perhaps matches TRBD1 (6 bases). Trimming cost V 5 bases and J 0 bases, with 14 bases left between them. In germline, CDR1 is SEHNR, CDR2 FQNEAQ (reference sequence). The length of the CDR3 is 16 residues. CDR3 sequence: CASSLNDRISYNEQFF. The CDR3 nucleotides read TGTGCCAGCAGCCTAAATGACAGGATCTCCTACAATGAGCAGTTCTTC.

At least ten counts were recorded for this clonotype. The chain has TRBV18 and TRBJ1-1; the match to TRBD1 covers 9 bases. The CDR3 is 14 amino acids. V shed 3 bases, J shed 11 bases, and the junction held 10 bases outside the gene matches. Germline CDR1 reads KGHSH; CDR2 reads LQKENI. CDR3 residues: CASSPVDRGRHAFF. DNA for the CDR3: TGTGCCAGCTCACCCGTGGACAGGGGCCGTCACGCTTTCTTT.